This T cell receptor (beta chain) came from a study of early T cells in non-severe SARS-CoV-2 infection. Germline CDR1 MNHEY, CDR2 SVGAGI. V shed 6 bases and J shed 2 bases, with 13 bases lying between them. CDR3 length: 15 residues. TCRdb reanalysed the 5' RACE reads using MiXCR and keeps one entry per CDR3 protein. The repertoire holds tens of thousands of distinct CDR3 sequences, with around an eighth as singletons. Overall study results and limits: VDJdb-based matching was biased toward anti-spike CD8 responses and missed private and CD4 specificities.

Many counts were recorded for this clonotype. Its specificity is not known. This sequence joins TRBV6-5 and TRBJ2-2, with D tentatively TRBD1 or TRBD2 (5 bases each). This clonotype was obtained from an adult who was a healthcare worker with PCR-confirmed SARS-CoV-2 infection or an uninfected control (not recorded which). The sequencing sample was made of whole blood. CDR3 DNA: TGTGCCAGCAGACCCGGGACCGATAACACCGGGGAGCTGTTTTTT. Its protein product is CASRPGTDNTGELFF.